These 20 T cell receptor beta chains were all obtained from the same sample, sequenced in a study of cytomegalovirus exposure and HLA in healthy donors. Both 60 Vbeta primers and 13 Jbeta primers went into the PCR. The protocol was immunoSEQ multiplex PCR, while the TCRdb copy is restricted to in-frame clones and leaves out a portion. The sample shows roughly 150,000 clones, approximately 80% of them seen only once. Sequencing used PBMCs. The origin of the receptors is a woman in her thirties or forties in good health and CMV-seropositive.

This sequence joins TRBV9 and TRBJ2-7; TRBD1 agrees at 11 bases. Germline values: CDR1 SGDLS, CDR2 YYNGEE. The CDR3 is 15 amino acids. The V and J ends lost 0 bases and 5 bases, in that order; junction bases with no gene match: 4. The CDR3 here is CASSVDGTGGDEQYF. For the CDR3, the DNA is TGTGCCAGCAGCGTAGATGGGACAGGGGGAGACGAGCAGTACTTC.

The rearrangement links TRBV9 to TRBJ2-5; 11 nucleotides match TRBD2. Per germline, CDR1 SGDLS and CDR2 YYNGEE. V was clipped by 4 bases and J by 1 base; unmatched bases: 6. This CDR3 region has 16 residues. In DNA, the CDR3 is TGTGCCAGCAGCCTCCAGGGACTAGCGGTCCAAGAGACCCAGTACTTC. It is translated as CASSLQGLAVQETQYF. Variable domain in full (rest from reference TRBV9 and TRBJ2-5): DSGVTQTPKHLITATGQRVTLRCSPRSGDLSVYWYQQSLDQGLQFLIQYYNGEERAKGNILERFSAQQFPDLHSELNLSSLELGDSALYFCASSLQGLAVQETQYFGPGTRLLVL.

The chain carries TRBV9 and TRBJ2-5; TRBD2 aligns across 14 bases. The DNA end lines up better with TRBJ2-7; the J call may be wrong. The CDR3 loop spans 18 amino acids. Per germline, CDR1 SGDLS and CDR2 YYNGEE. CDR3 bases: TGTGCCAGCAGCAATCTCGGATGGACTAGCGGGGGGTCAAACGAGCAGTACTTC. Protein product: CASSNLGWTSGGSNEQYF.

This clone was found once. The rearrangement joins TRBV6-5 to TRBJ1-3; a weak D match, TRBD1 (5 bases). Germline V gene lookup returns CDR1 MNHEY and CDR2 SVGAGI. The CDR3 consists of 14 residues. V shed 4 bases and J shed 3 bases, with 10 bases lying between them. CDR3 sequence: CASSSGNFGNTIYF. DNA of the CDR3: TGTGCCAGCAGTTCAGGGAACTTTGGAAACACCATATATTTT.

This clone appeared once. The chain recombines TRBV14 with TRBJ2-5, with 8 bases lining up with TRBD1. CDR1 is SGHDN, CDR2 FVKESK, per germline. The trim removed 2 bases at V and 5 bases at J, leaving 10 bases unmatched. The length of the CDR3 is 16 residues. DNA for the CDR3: TGTGCCAGCAGCCAACGAAGCAGGGGGCGATGGGAGACCCAGTACTTC. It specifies CASSQRSRGRWETQYF.

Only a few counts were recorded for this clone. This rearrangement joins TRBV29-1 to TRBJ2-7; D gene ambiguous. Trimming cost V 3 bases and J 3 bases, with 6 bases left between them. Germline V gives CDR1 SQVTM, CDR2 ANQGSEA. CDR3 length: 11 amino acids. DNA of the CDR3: TGCAGCGTTGACCTACTCTACGAGCAGTACTTC. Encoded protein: CSVDLLYEQYF.

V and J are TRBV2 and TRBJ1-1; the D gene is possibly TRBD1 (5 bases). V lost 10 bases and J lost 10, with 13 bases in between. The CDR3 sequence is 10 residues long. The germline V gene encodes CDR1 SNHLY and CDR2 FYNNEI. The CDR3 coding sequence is TGTGCCACCCTGACAGTAGTAGCTTTCTTT. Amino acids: CATLTVVAFF.

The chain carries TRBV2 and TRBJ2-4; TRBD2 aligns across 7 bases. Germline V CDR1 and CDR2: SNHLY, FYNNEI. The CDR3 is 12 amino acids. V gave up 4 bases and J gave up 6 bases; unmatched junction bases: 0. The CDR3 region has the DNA TGTGCCAGCAGTGCGGGGGGAAACATTCAGTACTTC. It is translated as CASSAGGNIQYF. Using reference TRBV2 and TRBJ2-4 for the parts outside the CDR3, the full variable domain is EPEVTQTPSHQVTQMGQEVILRCVPISNHLYFYWYRQILGQKVEFLVSFYNNEISEKSEIFDDQFSVERPDGSNFTLKIRSTKLEDSAMYFCASSAGGNIQYFGAGTRLSVL.

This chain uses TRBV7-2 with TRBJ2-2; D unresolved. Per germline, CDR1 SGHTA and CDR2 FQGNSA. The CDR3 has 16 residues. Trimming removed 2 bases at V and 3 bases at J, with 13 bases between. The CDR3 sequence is CASSLYPAGYTGELFF. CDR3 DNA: TGTGCCAGCAGCTTATATCCGGCAGGATACACCGGGGAGCTGTTTTTT.

This CDR3 reads CASKKGAWDTEAFF. CDR3 coding DNA: TGTGCCAGCAAGAAGGGGGCGTGGGACACTGAAGCTTTCTTT. V and J are TRBV2 and TRBJ1-1; 7 bases match TRBD1. CDR3 length: 14 amino acids. The ends lost 7 bases at V and 3 bases at J; junction bases unmatched: 8. Germline CDR1 reads SNHLY; CDR2 reads FYNNEI. The variable domain in full, completed from reference TRBV2 and TRBJ1-1, reads EPEVTQTPSHQVTQMGQEVILRCVPISNHLYFYWYRQILGQKVEFLVSFYNNEISEKSEIFDDQFSVERPDGSNFTLKIRSTKLEDSAMYFCASKKGAWDTEAFFGQGTRLTVV.

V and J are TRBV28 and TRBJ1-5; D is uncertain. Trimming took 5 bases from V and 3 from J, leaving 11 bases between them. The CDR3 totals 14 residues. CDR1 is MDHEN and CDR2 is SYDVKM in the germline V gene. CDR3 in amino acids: CASSPSSPNQPQHF. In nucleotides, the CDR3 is TGTGCCAGCAGTCCCAGTTCCCCCAATCAGCCCCAGCATTTT.

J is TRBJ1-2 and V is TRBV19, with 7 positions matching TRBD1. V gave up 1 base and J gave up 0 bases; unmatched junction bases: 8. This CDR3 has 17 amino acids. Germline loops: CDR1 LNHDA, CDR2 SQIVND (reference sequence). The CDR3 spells CASSIGGRTGSNYGYTF. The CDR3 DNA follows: TGTGCCAGTAGTATAGGCGGTCGGACAGGATCTAACTATGGCTACACCTTC.

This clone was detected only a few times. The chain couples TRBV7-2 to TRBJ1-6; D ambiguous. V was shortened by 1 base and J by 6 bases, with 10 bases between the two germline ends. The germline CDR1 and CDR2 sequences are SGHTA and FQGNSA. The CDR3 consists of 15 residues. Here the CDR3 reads CASSLEGVGNSPLHF. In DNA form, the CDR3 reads TGTGCCAGCAGCTTAGAGGGAGTAGGTAATTCACCCCTCCACTTT. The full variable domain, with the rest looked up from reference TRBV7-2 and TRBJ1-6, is GAGVSQSPSNKVTEKGKDVELRCDPISGHTALYWYRQSLGQGLEFLIYFQGNSAPDKSGLPSDRFSAERTGGSVSTLTIQRTQQEDSAVYLCASSLEGVGNSPLHFGNGTRLTVT.

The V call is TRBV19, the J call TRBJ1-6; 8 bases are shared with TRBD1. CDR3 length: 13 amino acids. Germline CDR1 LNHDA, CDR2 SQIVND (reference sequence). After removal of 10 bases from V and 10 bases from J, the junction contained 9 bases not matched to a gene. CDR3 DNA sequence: TGTGCCACCAGGACAGGGCGGGAATCACCCCTCCACTTT. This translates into CATRTGRESPLHF.

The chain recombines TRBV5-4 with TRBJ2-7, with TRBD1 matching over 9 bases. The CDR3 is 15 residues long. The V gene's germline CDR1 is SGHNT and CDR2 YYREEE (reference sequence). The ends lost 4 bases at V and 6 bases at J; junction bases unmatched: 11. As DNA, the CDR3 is TGTGCCAGCAGCCTTAATGGACAGGGGACGGGCGAGCAGTACTTC. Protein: CASSLNGQGTGEQYF.

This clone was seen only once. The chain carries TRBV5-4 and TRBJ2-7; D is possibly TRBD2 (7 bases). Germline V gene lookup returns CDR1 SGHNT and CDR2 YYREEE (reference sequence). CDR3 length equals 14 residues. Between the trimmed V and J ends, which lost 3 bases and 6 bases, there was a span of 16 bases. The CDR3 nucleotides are TGTGCCAGCAGCTCCCCGGGGGGCCTAAGCGAGCAGTACTTC. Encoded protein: CASSSPGGLSEQYF.

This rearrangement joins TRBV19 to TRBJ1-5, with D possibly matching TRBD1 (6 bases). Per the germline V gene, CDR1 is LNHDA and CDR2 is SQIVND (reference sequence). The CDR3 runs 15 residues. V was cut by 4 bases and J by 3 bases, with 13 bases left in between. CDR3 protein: CASSTTGHHNQPQHF. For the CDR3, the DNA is TGTGCCAGTAGTACCACAGGGCACCACAATCAGCCCCAGCATTTT. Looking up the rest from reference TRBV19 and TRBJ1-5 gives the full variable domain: DGGITQSPKYLFRKEGQNVTLSCEQNLNHDAMYWYRQDPGQGLRLIYYSQIVNDFQKGDIAEGYSVSREKKESFPLTVTSAQKNPTAFYLCASSTTGHHNQPQHFGDGTRLSIL.

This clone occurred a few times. The CDR3 is CASIRDRNTEAFF. In DNA form, the CDR3 reads TGTGCCAGCATCCGGGACAGGAACACTGAAGCTTTCTTT. The chain combines TRBV2 with TRBJ1-1; 7 bases are a match to TRBD1. The junction had 3 bases not matched to a gene; V was cut back by 7 bases and J by 1 base. The germline V gene encodes CDR1 SNHLY and CDR2 FYNNEI. The CDR3 sequence is 13 residues long. The whole variable domain, remainder taken from reference TRBV2 and TRBJ1-1, is EPEVTQTPSHQVTQMGQEVILRCVPISNHLYFYWYRQILGQKVEFLVSFYNNEISEKSEIFDDQFSVERPDGSNFTLKIRSTKLEDSAMYFCASIRDRNTEAFFGQGTRLTVV.

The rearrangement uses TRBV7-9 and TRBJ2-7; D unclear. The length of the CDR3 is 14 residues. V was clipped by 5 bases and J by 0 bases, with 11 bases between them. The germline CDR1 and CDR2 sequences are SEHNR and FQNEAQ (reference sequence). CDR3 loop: CASSPGFHSYEQYF. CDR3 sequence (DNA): TGTGCCAGCAGCCCCGGGTTCCACTCCTACGAGCAGTACTTC. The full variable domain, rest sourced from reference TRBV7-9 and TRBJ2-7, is DTGVSQNPRHKITKRGQNVTFRCDPISEHNRLYWYRQTLGQGPEFLTYFQNEAQLEKSRLLSDRFSAERPKGSFSTLEIQRTEQGDSAMYLCASSPGFHSYEQYFGPGTRLTVT.

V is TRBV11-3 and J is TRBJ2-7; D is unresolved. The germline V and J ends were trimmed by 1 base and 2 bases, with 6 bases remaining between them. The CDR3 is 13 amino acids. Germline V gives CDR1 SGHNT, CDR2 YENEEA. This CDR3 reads CASSLASAYEQYF. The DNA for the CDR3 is TGTGCCAGCAGCTTAGCTTCGGCCTACGAGCAGTACTTC.